The entry that follows covers one T cell receptor beta chain sequence. No antigen is known for it. Data came from immunoSEQ multiplex PCR; TCRdb stores just in-frame clones and leaves some out. The sample yields several thousand clones, around nine tenths seen once. The source of the sample is a study of T cells in lung cancer brain metastases. Study observations and caveats: Compared with paired primaries, brain metastases showed fewer unique productive clones (1540 versus 4551).

The source material was tumor tissue from the primary lung tumor. This sequence was found in a woman in her fifties or sixties with non-small cell lung cancer.

CDR3 sequence (DNA): TGTGCCAGCAGCTTCAACGTTCCAGATACGCAGTATTTT. Translated, it gives CASSFNVPDTQYF. The V call is TRBV11-1, the J call TRBJ2-3; D call uncertain. The CDR3 runs 13 residues. Trimming took off 3 bases at V and 4 bases at J, with 8 bases between the two ends. Germline V gives CDR1 SGHAT, CDR2 FQDESV (reference sequence).